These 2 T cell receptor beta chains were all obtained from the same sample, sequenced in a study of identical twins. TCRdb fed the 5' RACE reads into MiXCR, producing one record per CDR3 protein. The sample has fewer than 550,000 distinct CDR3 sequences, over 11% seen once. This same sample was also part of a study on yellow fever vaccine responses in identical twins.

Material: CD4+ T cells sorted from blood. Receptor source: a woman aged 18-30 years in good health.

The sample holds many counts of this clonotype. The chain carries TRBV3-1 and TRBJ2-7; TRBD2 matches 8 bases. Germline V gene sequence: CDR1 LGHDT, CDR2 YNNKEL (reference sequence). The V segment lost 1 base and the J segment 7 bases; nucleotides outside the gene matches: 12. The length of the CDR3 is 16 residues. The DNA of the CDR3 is TGTGCCAGCAGCCAAGGATTCTCGGGACTAGTGTCTGAGCAGTACTTC. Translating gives CASSQGFSGLVSEQYF.

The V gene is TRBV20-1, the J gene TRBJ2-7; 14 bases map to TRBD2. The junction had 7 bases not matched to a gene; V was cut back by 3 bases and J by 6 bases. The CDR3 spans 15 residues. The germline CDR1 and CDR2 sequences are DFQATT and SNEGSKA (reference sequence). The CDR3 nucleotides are TGCAGTGCTAGGGGGACTAGCGGGAGTAACAGCGAGCAGTACTTC. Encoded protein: CSARGTSGSNSEQYF.